Below, 8 T cell receptor beta chains from the same sample are listed, as sequenced in a study of blood T cell repertoires in COVID-19. The assay was immunoSEQ multiplex PCR, and TCRdb's table has in-frame clones only and misses some. This sample has approximately 350,000 clones, with roughly 87% found just once. The material sequenced was PBMCs or T cells enriched from blood (not recorded which). The receptors were sampled from a woman aged 30 to 39 who had recovered from COVID-19.

The chain recombines TRBV5-4 with TRBJ1-2; 7 bases line up with TRBD1. The CDR3 extends over 16 amino acids. CDR1 is SGHNT and CDR2 is YYREEE in the germline V gene (reference sequence). Germline trimming cut 0 bases from V and 0 bases from J; bases unmatched to any gene: 5. The CDR3 bases are TGTGCCAGCAGCTTGGGGGGGACAGCGTCTAACTATGGCTACACCTTC. This gives the protein CASSLGGTASNYGYTF.

V gene TRBV3-1 (or the pseudogene TRBV3-2) combines with J gene TRBJ1-4, with 7 bases lining up with TRBD1. V gave up 1 base and J gave up 3 bases; unmatched junction bases: 5. The CDR3 is 16 residues long. The germline V gene encodes CDR1 LGHDT and CDR2 YNNKEL (reference sequence). CDR3: CASSQVGGTANEKLFF. CDR3 sequence (DNA): TGTGCCAGCAGCCAAGTTGGCGGGACAGCTAATGAAAAACTGTTTTTT.

The chain is built from TRBV4-2 and TRBJ1-1; D call uncertain. Trimming pared 0 bases from V and 1 base from J, leaving 9 bases between. CDR3 length: 15 amino acids. Per germline, CDR1 LGHNA and CDR2 YNFKEQ. The CDR3 protein is CASSQEAGTNTEAFF. The DNA for the CDR3 is TGTGCCAGCAGCCAAGAAGCGGGCACGAACACTGAAGCTTTCTTT.

CDR3 nucleotide sequence: TGTGCCAGCAGTCCCACAGGGGGGTTTAAGCAATCCTCCTACAATGAGCAGTTCTTC. Its protein product is CASSPTGGFKQSSYNEQFF. The chain couples TRBV27 to TRBJ2-1; 8 bases are shared with TRBD1. Germline lookup yields CDR1 MNHEY and CDR2 SMNVEV (reference sequence). The V gene end was trimmed by 5 bases and the J gene end by 0 bases; junction bases not matched to a gene: 15. The CDR3 spans 19 residues.

V usage is TRBV7-9 and J usage is TRBJ2-7; no firm D call. The CDR3 sequence is 12 residues long. With 2 bases removed from V and 5 bases from J, the gap between germline ends came to 7 bases. The germline V gene encodes CDR1 SEHNR and CDR2 FQNEAQ (reference sequence). This CDR3 is CASSLSRDEQYF. CDR3 DNA: TGTGCCAGCAGCTTAAGTCGGGACGAGCAGTACTTC.

This chain uses TRBV3-1 (or the pseudogene TRBV3-2) with TRBJ2-1; TRBD2 matches 12 bases. The germline gives CDR1 LGHDT, CDR2 YNNKEL (reference sequence). This CDR3 comprises 15 residues. Losses at the gene ends were 6 bases for V and 2 bases for J; bases not matched to a gene: 2. CDR3: CASRPSGGAYNEQFF. Here the CDR3 DNA reads TGTGCCAGCAGACCTAGCGGGGGGGCCTACAATGAGCAGTTCTTC.

The gene calls are TRBV19 and TRBJ1-5; no clear D. Germline V lookup: CDR1 LNHDA, CDR2 SQIVND (reference sequence). The V end was cut by 3 bases, the J end by 3 bases, with 9 bases between. The CDR3 sequence is 14 residues long. CDR3 sequence: CASSMEGYNQPQHF. CDR3 DNA sequence: TGTGCCAGTAGTATGGAGGGTTACAATCAGCCCCAGCATTTT.

V and J are TRBV29-1 and TRBJ2-7; TRBD1 agrees at 9 bases. This CDR3 contains 14 residues. V lost 7 bases, J lost 3 bases, and 10 bases stayed unmatched. Germline loops: CDR1 SQVTM, CDR2 ANQGSEA. Here the CDR3 reads CSGSSGTGNYEQYF. CDR3 DNA sequence: TGCAGCGGTTCCTCCGGGACAGGGAACTACGAGCAGTACTTC.